This T cell receptor beta chain was observed in a study of cytomegalovirus exposure and HLA in healthy donors. The CDR3 consists of 14 residues. Germline V gene sequence: CDR1 SGHRS, CDR2 YFSETQ. Trimming shortened V by 3 bases and J by 5 bases, and 12 bases separated the two germline ends. It was with 60 Vbeta and 13 Jbeta primers that the PCR ran. TCRdb's copy holds only in-frame clones and misses some; the assay was immunoSEQ multiplex PCR. The sample carries 100,000 or so clones, about four fifths recorded once. Sequenced input: PBMCs. This clonotype was obtained from a young man in good health and CMV-seronegative. The chain is built from TRBV5-1 and TRBJ2-1; a possible D gene is TRBD1 (5 bases). The DNA for the CDR3 is TGCGCCAGCAGCTACCCCGACAGCCACAATGAGCAGTTCTTC. Translated, it gives CASSYPDSHNEQFF.